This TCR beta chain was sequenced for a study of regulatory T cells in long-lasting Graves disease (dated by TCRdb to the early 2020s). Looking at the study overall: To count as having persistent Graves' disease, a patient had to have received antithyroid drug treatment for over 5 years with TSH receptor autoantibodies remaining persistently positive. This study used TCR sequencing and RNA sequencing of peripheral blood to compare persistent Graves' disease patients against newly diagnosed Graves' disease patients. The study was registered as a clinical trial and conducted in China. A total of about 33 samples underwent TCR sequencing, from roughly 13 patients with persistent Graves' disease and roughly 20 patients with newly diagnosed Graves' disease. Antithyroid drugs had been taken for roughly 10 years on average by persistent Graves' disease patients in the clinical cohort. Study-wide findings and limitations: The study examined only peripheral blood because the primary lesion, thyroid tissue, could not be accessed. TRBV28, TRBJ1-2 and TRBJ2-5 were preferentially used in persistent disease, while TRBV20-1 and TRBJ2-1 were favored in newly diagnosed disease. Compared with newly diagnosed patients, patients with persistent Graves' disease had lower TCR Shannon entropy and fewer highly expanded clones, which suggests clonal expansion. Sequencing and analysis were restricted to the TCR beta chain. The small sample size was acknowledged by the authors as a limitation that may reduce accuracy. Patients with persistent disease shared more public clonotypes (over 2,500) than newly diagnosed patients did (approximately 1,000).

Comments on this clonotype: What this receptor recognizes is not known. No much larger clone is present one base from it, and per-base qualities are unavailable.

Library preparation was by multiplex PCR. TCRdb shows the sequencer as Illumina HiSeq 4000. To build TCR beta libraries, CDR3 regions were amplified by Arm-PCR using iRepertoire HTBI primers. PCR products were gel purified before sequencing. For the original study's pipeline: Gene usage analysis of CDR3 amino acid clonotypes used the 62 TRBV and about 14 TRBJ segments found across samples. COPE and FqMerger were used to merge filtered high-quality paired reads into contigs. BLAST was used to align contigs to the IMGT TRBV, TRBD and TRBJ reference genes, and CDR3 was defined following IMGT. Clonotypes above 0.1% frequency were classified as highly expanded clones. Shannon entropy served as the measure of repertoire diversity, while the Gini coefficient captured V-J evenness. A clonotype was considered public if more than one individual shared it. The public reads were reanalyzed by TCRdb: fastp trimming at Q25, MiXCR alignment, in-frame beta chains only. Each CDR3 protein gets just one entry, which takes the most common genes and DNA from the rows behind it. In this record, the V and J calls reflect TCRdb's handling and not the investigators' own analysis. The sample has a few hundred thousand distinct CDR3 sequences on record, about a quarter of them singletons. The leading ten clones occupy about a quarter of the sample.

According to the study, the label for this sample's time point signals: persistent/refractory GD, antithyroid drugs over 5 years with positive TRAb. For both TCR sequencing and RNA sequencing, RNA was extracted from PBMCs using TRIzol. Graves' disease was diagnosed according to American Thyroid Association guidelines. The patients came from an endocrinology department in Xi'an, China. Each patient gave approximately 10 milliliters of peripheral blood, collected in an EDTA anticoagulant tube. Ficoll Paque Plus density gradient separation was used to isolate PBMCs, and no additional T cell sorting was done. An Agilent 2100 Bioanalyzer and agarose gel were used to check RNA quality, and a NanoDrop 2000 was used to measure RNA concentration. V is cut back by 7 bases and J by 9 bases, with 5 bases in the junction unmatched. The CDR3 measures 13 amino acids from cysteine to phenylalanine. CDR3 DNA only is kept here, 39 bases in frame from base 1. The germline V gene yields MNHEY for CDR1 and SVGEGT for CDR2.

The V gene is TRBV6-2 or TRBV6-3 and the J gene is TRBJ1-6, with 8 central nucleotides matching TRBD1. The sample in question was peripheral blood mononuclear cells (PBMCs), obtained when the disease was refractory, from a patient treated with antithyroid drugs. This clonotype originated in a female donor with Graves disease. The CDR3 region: CASTQQGVSPLHF. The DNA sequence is TGTGCCAGCACCCAACAGGGGGTTTCACCCCTCCACTTT.